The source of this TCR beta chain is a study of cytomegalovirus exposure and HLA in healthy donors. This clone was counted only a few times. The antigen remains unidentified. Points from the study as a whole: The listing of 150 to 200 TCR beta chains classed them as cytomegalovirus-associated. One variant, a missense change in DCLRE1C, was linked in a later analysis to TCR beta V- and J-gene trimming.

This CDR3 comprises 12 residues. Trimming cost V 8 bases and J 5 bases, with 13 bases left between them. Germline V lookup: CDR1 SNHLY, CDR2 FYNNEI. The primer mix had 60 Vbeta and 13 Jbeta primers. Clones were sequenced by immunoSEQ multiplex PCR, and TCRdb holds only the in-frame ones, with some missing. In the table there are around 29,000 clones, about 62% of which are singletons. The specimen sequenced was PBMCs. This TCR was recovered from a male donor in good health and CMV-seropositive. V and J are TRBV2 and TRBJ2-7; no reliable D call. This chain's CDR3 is CASFRVYHEQYF. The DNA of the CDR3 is TGTGCCAGCTTCCGGGTCTACCACGAGCAGTACTTC.